The present T cell receptor beta chain was sequenced within a study of circulating CD8 cells and anti-PD-1 response in melanoma. Study in general: Patients received intravenous nivolumab, 3 mg/kg, every 2 weeks.

Each library started from around 14 ng of total RNA using the QIAseq Immune Repertoire TCR panel. MiXCR, applied by TCRdb to the reads, yields one record per CDR3 protein. The sample contains 2,000 to 2,500 distinct CDR3 sequences, 5% to 8% of which appear only once. Four subsets defined by PD-1 and/or TIGIT were sorted from live CD3+CD8+TCRalphabeta+ cells. This clonotype ranks as medium-sized. An end of the junction differs from the germline gene, which may be a read error. Germline V lookup: CDR1 MDHEN, CDR2 SYDVKM. This CDR3 has 11 residues. This material consisted of CD8+ T cells from PBMCs, taken at baseline or after one month of anti-PD-1 therapy (not recorded which). The sequence came from a human donor with melanoma. The rearrangement links TRBV28 to TRBJ1-5; D is possibly TRBD1 (6 bases). CDR3 in amino acids: CASSRSRGVYF. The CDR3 DNA follows: TGTGCCAGCAGTCGGAGCAGGGGCGTTTATTTT.